Below, 23 T cell receptor beta chains from the same sample are listed, as sequenced in a study of blood T cell repertoires in COVID-19. Data came from immunoSEQ multiplex PCR; TCRdb stores just in-frame clones and leaves some out. Of under 250,000 clones listed, approximately 86% are singletons. Source material: peripheral blood. These TCRs come from a woman aged 60-75 years who had recovered from COVID-19.

The J gene is TRBJ1-2, the V gene TRBV5-4, with a weak D call TRBD1 (6 bases). V was shortened by 7 bases and J by 2 bases, with 12 bases between the two germline ends. CDR1 SGHNT and CDR2 YYREEE come from the germline V gene (reference sequence). This CDR3 comprises 13 residues. CDR3 bases: TGTGCCAGCTATCGACAGGCCAACTATGGCTACACCTTC. This gives the protein CASYRQANYGYTF.

J is TRBJ2-5 and V is TRBV7-3, with D possibly being TRBD2 (6 bases). CDR3 size: 13 residues. Trimming pared 10 bases from V and 3 bases from J, leaving 15 bases between. Germline lookup yields CDR1 SGHTA and CDR2 FQGTGA. CDR3 coding DNA: TGTGCCACCCCACTCGGGACTGAAGAGACCCAGTACTTC. Amino acids: CATPLGTEETQYF.

The chain uses TRBV7-3 and TRBJ2-6; 10 nucleotides agree with TRBD1. Trimming cost V 3 bases and J 0 bases; bases outside gene matches: 2. The CDR3 is 17 amino acids. The V gene's germline CDR1 is SGHTA and CDR2 FQGTGA. The DNA of the CDR3 is TGTGCCAGCAGCTTGGGACAGGGGACCTCTGGGGCCAACGTCCTGACTTTC. Encoded protein: CASSLGQGTSGANVLTF.

This clone appeared a single time. The chain combines TRBV4-2 with TRBJ2-3, with a tentative D call TRBD2 (7 bases). CDR1 and CDR2 from the germline V gene are LGHNA and YNFKEQ. V dropped 1 base and J dropped 3 bases, with 14 bases sitting between them. There are 16 residues in the CDR3. The CDR3 sequence: CASSQGGGPKTDTQYF. The CDR3 DNA reads as TGTGCCAGCAGCCAAGGGGGGGGGCCGAAAACAGATACGCAGTATTTT.

The chain is built from TRBV18 and TRBJ1-2, with 8 bases identical to TRBD1. CDR3 length: 14 amino acids. CDR1 and CDR2 from the germline V gene are KGHSH and LQKENI. Unmatched junction bases numbered 6, after V lost 4 bases and J lost 5 bases. The CDR3 loop is CASSLNQGAYGYTF. DNA of the CDR3: TGTGCCAGCTCACTGAATCAGGGGGCTTATGGCTACACCTTC.

This clone was recorded only once. This specimen includes other DNA sequences encoding the same CDR3. This sequence joins TRBV11-2 and TRBJ2-1, with 10 nucleotides matching TRBD2. Germline V CDR1 and CDR2: SGHAT, FQNNGV. The CDR3 is 15 residues long. V lost 2 bases to trimming and J lost 2 bases; unmatched junction nucleotides: 0. As DNA, the CDR3 is TGTGCCAGCAGCTTAAGCGGGGGGGCCTACAATGAGCAGTTCTTC. The encoded protein is CASSLSGGAYNEQFF.

The chain uses TRBV6-5 and TRBJ2-5, with TRBD2 matching over 10 bases. The J segment lost 5 bases and the V segment lost 9 bases, leaving 12 bases of the junction unmatched. Germline CDR1 is MNHEY and CDR2 is SVGAGI. The CDR3 loop spans 15 amino acids. The CDR3 coding sequence is TGTGCCAGTCGCAGGACTAGCGGCCGGTACGAGACCCAGTACTTC. Translating it yields CASRRTSGRYETQYF.

The chain couples TRBV4-3 to TRBJ2-5, with 9 bases matching TRBD2. Germline V lookup: CDR1 LGHNA, CDR2 YSLEER. J was trimmed by 5 bases and V by 1 base; bases with no gene match: 11. The CDR3 has 17 residues. CDR3 region: CASSQVLAGVSEETQYF. CDR3 nucleotide sequence: TGCGCCAGCAGCCAAGTATTAGCGGGGGTTTCGGAGGAGACCCAGTACTTC.

The gene calls are TRBV6-4 and TRBJ2-3, with TRBD2 matching 13 bases. V lost 5 bases and J lost 3; bases outside the gene matches: 5. The germline V gene encodes CDR1 MRHNA and CDR2 SNTAGT. The CDR3 length is 16 residues. The CDR3 nucleotides read TGTGCCAGCAGTCCAACTAGCGGGGGGGCGACAGATACGCAGTATTTT. Translation gives CASSPTSGGATDTQYF.

The chain is built from TRBV20-1 and TRBJ1-5; 8 bases are shared with TRBD1. There are 14 residues in the CDR3. V lost 3 bases, J lost 4 bases, and 5 bases stayed unmatched. The germline gives CDR1 DFQATT, CDR2 SNEGSKA (reference sequence). Written as DNA, the CDR3 is TGCAGTGCTAGTATGGGACAGGAGAATCAGCCCCAGCATTTT. Translated, it gives CSASMGQENQPQHF.

The DNA of the CDR3 is TGTGCCAGTACTTCGAGGGGGATAGATCAGCCCCAGCATTTT. Encoded protein: CASTSRGIDQPQHF. The chain joins TRBV19 to TRBJ1-5, with a possible D match to TRBD1 (6 bases). V was trimmed by 7 bases and J by 5 bases, leaving 15 bases between them. Per the germline V gene, CDR1 is LNHDA and CDR2 is SQIVND (reference sequence). This CDR3 is 14 amino acids long.

The V and J genes are TRBV28 and TRBJ1-2; D not resolved. The ends were cut back, 6 bases at V and 3 bases at J, with 8 bases in the middle. This CDR3 has 12 amino acids. The germline gives CDR1 MDHEN, CDR2 SYDVKM. CDR3 sequence: CASRGRDYGYTF. The CDR3 DNA reads TGTGCCAGCAGGGGGAGGGACTATGGCTACACCTTC.

As DNA, the CDR3 is TGTGCCAGCTCACCACCAGGGGGGACCCAGTACTTC. The encoded protein is CASSPPGGTQYF. The J gene is TRBJ2-5, the V gene TRBV18; D may be TRBD1 (6 bases). V shed 0 bases and J shed 7 bases, with 6 bases lying between them. The CDR3 contains 12 residues. Germline values: CDR1 KGHSH, CDR2 LQKENI.

The chain has TRBV4-3 and TRBJ2-7; 10 bases are shared with TRBD1. The CDR3 is made up of 14 amino acids. J was trimmed by 4 bases and V by 4 bases; bases with no gene match: 4. Per germline, CDR1 LGHNA and CDR2 YSLEER. CDR3 protein: CASSPGTGEYEQYF. CDR3 sequence (DNA): TGCGCCAGCAGCCCCGGGACAGGGGAGTACGAGCAGTACTTC.

This clone is a singleton in its sample. The genes are TRBV6-5 and TRBJ1-6, with a tentative D call TRBD1 (5 bases). Trimming cost V 6 bases and J 13 bases, with 16 bases left between them. Looked up from germline, CDR1 is MNHEY and CDR2 is SVGAGI. The CDR3 loop spans 13 amino acids. The CDR3 here is CASRTTDSAPLHF. CDR3 coding DNA: TGTGCCAGCAGAACGACAGACTCAGCTCCCCTCCACTTT.

This chain joins TRBV5-8 and TRBJ1-2, with TRBD1 matching 7 bases. This CDR3 region has 15 residues. V shed 0 bases and J 4 bases; nucleotides not matched to a gene: 6. CDR1 and CDR2 from the germline V gene are SGHTS and YDEGEE. This CDR3 reads CASSLAGTDFYGYTF. CDR3 bases: TGTGCCAGCAGCTTGGCGGGGACAGACTTCTATGGCTACACCTTC.

V usage is TRBV7-8 and J usage is TRBJ2-5; the D is unclear. The CDR3 sequence is 12 residues long. Germline assignment: CDR1 SGHVS and CDR2 FQNEAQ. Between the trimmed V and J ends, which lost 5 bases and 7 bases, there was a span of 11 bases. For the CDR3, the DNA is TGTGCCAGCAGCCGCAGTTATGGGACCCAGTACTTC. It encodes CASSRSYGTQYF.

The rearrangement uses TRBV7-3 and TRBJ2-7, with D perhaps TRBD2 (5 bases). The germline CDR1 and CDR2 sequences are SGHTA and FQGTGA. CDR3 length: 13 amino acids. The V gene lost 5 bases and the J gene lost 4 bases, with 12 bases spanning the gap. DNA of the CDR3: TGTGCCAGCAGCCCGGCGGGTGGGTACGAGCAGTACTTC. Protein: CASSPAGGYEQYF.

The chain joins TRBV28 to TRBJ1-1; 7 bases line up with TRBD1. V lost 7 bases and J lost 0; bases outside the gene matches: 11. The germline V gene has CDR1 MDHEN and CDR2 SYDVKM. The CDR3 runs to 16 residues. CDR3 protein: CASTQEAGGLNTEAFF. In nucleotides, the CDR3 is TGTGCCAGCACACAGGAGGCAGGGGGGTTGAACACTGAAGCTTTCTTT.

Many counts were recorded for this clone. CDR3 sequence reads: CASSHYRQGYNEQFF. CDR3 nucleotides: TGTGCCAGCAGCCATTACCGACAGGGCTACAATGAGCAGTTCTTC. The rearrangement uses TRBV5-8 and TRBJ2-1, with TRBD1 matching over 7 bases. With 4 bases clipped from V and 3 bases from J, the junction kept 7 bases outside the gene matches. Germline values: CDR1 SGHTS, CDR2 YDEGEE. The CDR3 is 15 amino acids.

V usage is TRBV19 and J usage is TRBJ1-5; 9 bases are shared with TRBD1. CDR3 length equals 17 residues. CDR1 is LNHDA, CDR2 SQIVND, per germline (reference sequence). V trimming: 4 bases; J trimming: 6 bases; junction bases outside the gene matches: 13. The CDR3 is CASSTAPWTGERQPQHF. The CDR3 nucleotides are TGTGCCAGTAGTACCGCTCCTTGGACAGGGGAGCGTCAGCCCCAGCATTTT.

The V gene is TRBV4-3, the J gene TRBJ2-2, with 7 bases identical to TRBD2. The germline CDR1 and CDR2 sequences are LGHNA and YSLEER. CDR3 length equals 14 residues. V trimming: 3 bases; J trimming: 5 bases; junction bases outside the gene matches: 3. The CDR3, as DNA: TGCGCCAGCAGCCATGGCGGGGGAACCGGGGAGCTGTTTTTT. Encoded protein: CASSHGGGTGELFF.

The chain is built from TRBV5-1 and TRBJ1-2, with TRBD1 matching 11 bases. The CDR3 sequence is 15 residues long. V gave up 4 bases and J gave up 7 bases; unmatched junction bases: 9. CDR1 and CDR2 from the germline V gene are SGHRS and YFSETQ. DNA of the CDR3: TGCGCCAGCAGCCAAGGACAGGGGGCTCATGGTGGCTACACCTTC. It translates to CASSQGQGAHGGYTF.